The 23 T cell receptor beta chains in this list originate from one sample, sequenced in a study of blood T cell repertoires in COVID-19. Using immunoSEQ multiplex PCR, the repertoire was profiled, and TCRdb retains in-frame clones only, with some absent. The sample consists of some 130,000 clones, approximately 81% of them appearing once. The sequenced material came from peripheral blood. The receptor set was obtained from a woman older than 75 with acute or convalescent COVID-19.

This clone was observed a handful of times. The genes are TRBV6-1 and TRBJ1-1; D remains unclear. V lost 0 bases to trimming and J lost 5 bases, with 7 bases between them. Germline V gene sequence: CDR1 MNHNS, CDR2 SASEGT. This CDR3 has 13 amino acids. CDR3 bases: TGTGCCAGCAGTGAAGCGGGCCAAACTGAAGCTTTCTTT. It translates to CASSEAGQTEAFF.

V usage is TRBV28 and J usage is TRBJ1-1, with TRBD1 matching 10 bases. Germline V lookup: CDR1 MDHEN, CDR2 SYDVKM. The CDR3 runs to 15 residues. With 6 bases clipped from V and 2 bases from J, the junction kept 6 bases outside the gene matches. In DNA form, the CDR3 reads TGTGCCAGCAGGGGGACAGGGGAACCAAACACTGAAGCTTTCTTT. This codes for CASRGTGEPNTEAFF.

The chain employs TRBV19 and TRBJ1-5, with TRBD1 matching over 8 bases. The V gene's germline CDR1 is LNHDA and CDR2 SQIVND (reference sequence). The CDR3 is made up of 15 amino acids. V gave up 5 bases and J gave up 3 bases; unmatched junction bases: 6. CDR3 DNA sequence: TGTGCCAGTAGTCCACGGACAGGGTTCAATCAGCCCCAGCATTTT. Its translation: CASSPRTGFNQPQHF.

The rearrangement uses TRBV5-6 and TRBJ2-7; the match to TRBD1 covers 8 bases. Germline V gene sequence: CDR1 SGHDT, CDR2 YYEEEE. V was pared by 2 bases and J by 6 bases, with 4 bases of the junction left unmatched. There are 13 residues in the CDR3. The CDR3 sequence: CASSLGQGREQYF. For the CDR3, the DNA is TGTGCCAGCAGCTTAGGACAGGGACGCGAGCAGTACTTC.

The CDR3 loop is CASSLDGRDNEQFF. As DNA, the CDR3 is TGCGCCAGCAGCTTGGACGGGAGGGACAATGAGCAGTTCTTC. The gene calls are TRBV5-1 and TRBJ2-1; 8 bases line up with TRBD2. V lost 0 bases, J lost 5 bases, and 1 base stayed unmatched. This CDR3 is 14 amino acids long. Germline V CDR1 and CDR2: SGHRS, YFSETQ.

V usage is TRBV7-3 and J usage is TRBJ2-7, with TRBD2 as a possible D gene (5 bases). CDR1 SGHTA and CDR2 FQGTGA come from the germline V gene. V lost 1 base to trimming and J lost 2 bases, with 18 bases between them. The CDR3 is 17 residues long. This CDR3 is CASSLRVGDYRTYEQYF. CDR3 coding DNA: TGTGCCAGCAGCTTAAGGGTAGGTGACTATCGTACCTACGAGCAGTACTTC.

V usage is TRBV6-1 and J usage is TRBJ1-2; 8 bases match TRBD1. Germline V gene lookup returns CDR1 MNHNS and CDR2 SASEGT. Losses at the gene ends were 10 bases for V and 8 bases for J; bases not matched to a gene: 6. This CDR3 contains 11 residues. The CDR3, as DNA: TGTGCCACCCAGGGGGCTAGAGGCTACACCTTC. Residues: CATQGARGYTF.

This clone was seen a single time. Other DNA sequences within the sample encode an identical CDR3. The chain recombines TRBV9 with TRBJ2-7, with TRBD2 as a possible D gene (5 bases). Germline CDR1 SGDLS, CDR2 YYNGEE. Trimming took off 1 base at V and 3 bases at J, with 11 bases between the two ends. The CDR3 runs to 14 residues. This chain's CDR3 is CASSVIPGSYEQYF. In DNA form, the CDR3 reads TGTGCCAGCAGCGTAATTCCGGGGAGCTACGAGCAGTACTTC.

The chain is built from TRBV18 and TRBJ2-5; 8 bases align to TRBD1. This CDR3 comprises 13 residues. Germline CDR1 is KGHSH and CDR2 is LQKENI. V shed 5 bases and J 4 bases; nucleotides not matched to a gene: 3. CDR3 loop: CASSADRVETQYF. The CDR3 coding sequence is TGTGCCAGCTCAGCGGACAGGGTAGAGACCCAGTACTTC.

The rearrangement joins TRBV18 to TRBJ1-1, with no clear D. The CDR3 has 14 amino acids. CDR1 and CDR2 (germline): KGHSH, LQKENI. V shed 5 bases and J shed 1 base, with 11 bases lying between them. CDR3 sequence (DNA): TGTGCCAGCTCAAGAGAGGAGGGGAACACTGAAGCTTTCTTT. The encoded protein is CASSREEGNTEAFF.

This clone was counted only a few times. The chain links TRBV5-4 to TRBJ1-6; no clear D gene. Germline CDR1 SGHNT, CDR2 YYREEE (reference sequence). V was shortened by 0 bases and J by 0 bases, with 7 bases between the two germline ends. CDR3 length: 16 residues. CDR3 sequence reads: CASSLARSSYNSPLHF. CDR3 DNA: TGTGCCAGCAGCTTGGCTAGGAGCTCCTATAATTCACCCCTCCACTTT.

The chain joins TRBV5-4 to TRBJ1-1, with 7 positions matching TRBD1. The CDR3 is 18 amino acids. Germline V lookup: CDR1 SGHNT, CDR2 YYREEE (reference sequence). V trimming: 0 bases; J trimming: 5 bases; junction bases outside the gene matches: 16. This chain's CDR3 is CASSLARTGARRQTEAFF. In nucleotides, the CDR3 is TGTGCCAGCAGCTTGGCCCGTACAGGGGCCCGCAGACAAACTGAAGCTTTCTTT. The complete variable domain, with remaining parts taken from reference TRBV5-4 and TRBJ1-1, reads ETGVTQSPTHLIKTRGQQVTLRCSSQSGHNTVSWYQQALGQGPQFIFQYYREEENGRGNFPPRFSGLQFPNYSSELNVNALELDDSALYLCASSLARTGARRQTEAFFGQGTRLTVV.

The chain recombines TRBV12-3 or TRBV12-4 with TRBJ2-2; possibly TRBD1 for D (7 bases). V lost 10 bases to trimming and J lost 3 bases, with 12 bases between them. The CDR3 runs to 13 residues. The CDR3 nucleotides are TGTGCCACGGCGGGACAGTACACCGGGGAGCTGTTTTTT. Its translation is CATAGQYTGELFF.

The gene calls are TRBV6-1 and TRBJ2-1, with TRBD2 matching over 9 bases. V gave up 0 bases and J gave up 7 bases; unmatched junction bases: 4. Germline values: CDR1 MNHNS, CDR2 SASEGT. The CDR3 has 15 amino acids. This CDR3 is CASSEASGRWNEQFF. CDR3 DNA: TGTGCCAGCAGTGAAGCTAGCGGGAGATGGAATGAGCAGTTCTTC.

The chain is built from TRBV4-3 and TRBJ2-7; perhaps TRBD2 as D (6 bases). The CDR3 totals 15 residues. Deletions cut 2 bases from V and 2 bases from J, with 13 bases between. Germline-derived CDR1 and CDR2 are LGHNA and YSLEER. CDR3 coding DNA: TGCGCCAGCAGCCAACCGATAGCGGATACCTACGAGCAGTACTTC. Translated, it gives CASSQPIADTYEQYF.

The chain joins TRBV6-2 or TRBV6-3 to TRBJ2-7; 9 bases map to TRBD1. CDR1 and CDR2 (germline): MNHEY, SVGEGT. This CDR3 has 15 residues. The V gene end was trimmed by 0 bases and the J gene end by 3 bases; junction bases not matched to a gene: 3. CDR3 nucleotide sequence: TGTGCCAGCAGTTACTCGGGGACAGGGCACTACGAGCAGTACTTC. It yields the protein CASSYSGTGHYEQYF.

The chain's CDR3 is CASSLEASGGAKNIQYF. The CDR3 bases are TGCGCCAGCAGCTTGGAGGCTAGCGGGGGGGCCAAAAACATTCAGTACTTC. This chain links TRBV5-1 with TRBJ2-4; TRBD2 aligns across 11 bases. The CDR3 length is 17 residues. Looked up from germline, CDR1 is SGHRS and CDR2 is YFSETQ. V gave up 0 bases and J gave up 1 base; unmatched junction bases: 3.

This sequence joins TRBV2 and TRBJ2-3; 7 bases are a match to TRBD2. Germline V CDR1 and CDR2: SNHLY, FYNNEI. The ends lost 8 bases at V and 9 bases at J; junction bases unmatched: 8. The CDR3 sequence is 12 residues long. The CDR3 nucleotides read TGTGCCAGCTCACTAGCGAGCGGGACGCAGTATTTT. Translated: CASSLASGTQYF.

This clone was counted a few times. The chain carries TRBV18 and TRBJ1-5, with TRBD1 as a possible D gene (5 bases). V was pared by 3 bases and J by 6 bases, with 15 bases between. The CDR3 has 15 residues. Germline CDR1 reads KGHSH; CDR2 reads LQKENI. The DNA for the CDR3 is TGTGCCAGCTCACCCCGCAGGGCATCGTCTCAGCCCCAGCATTTT. Translation: CASSPRRASSQPQHF.

V usage is TRBV18 and J usage is TRBJ2-1; 11 bases are a match to TRBD2. Unmatched junction bases numbered 3, after V lost 6 bases and J lost 5 bases. The CDR3 length is 14 residues. The germline V gene has CDR1 KGHSH and CDR2 LQKENI. DNA of the CDR3: TGTGCCAGCTCGGAGACTAGCGGGGACAATGAGCAGTTCTTC. Protein: CASSETSGDNEQFF.

This clone was seen a single time. Additional DNA sequences in this sample encode the identical CDR3. V is TRBV9 and J is TRBJ2-1, with D perhaps matching TRBD2 (6 bases). Trimming took off 6 bases at V and 4 bases at J, with 17 bases between the two ends. Germline-derived CDR1 and CDR2 are SGDLS and YYNGEE. The CDR3 contains 15 residues. The CDR3 DNA follows: TGTGCCAGCAACCCAGGAGGGGACCTGTACAATGAGCAGTTCTTC. Its protein product is CASNPGGDLYNEQFF.

The CDR3 spells CASSLPPQISGNTIYF. CDR3 bases: TGTGCCAGCAGCTTACCCCCACAGATCTCTGGAAACACCATATATTTT. V usage is TRBV11-2 and J usage is TRBJ1-3; D ambiguous. V lost 2 bases and J lost 0, with 11 bases in between. Germline V gene sequence: CDR1 SGHAT, CDR2 FQNNGV. The CDR3 sequence is 16 residues long.

V usage is TRBV30 and J usage is TRBJ1-6; 8 bases are shared with TRBD1. With 5 bases clipped from V and 10 bases from J, the junction kept 7 bases outside the gene matches. The CDR3 totals 13 residues. CDR1 GTSNPN and CDR2 SVGIG come from the germline V gene (reference sequence). The CDR3 DNA is TGTGCCTGGTCGACAGGGGCAGGGTCACCCCTCCACTTT. Its translation: CAWSTGAGSPLHF.